The following is a T cell receptor (beta chain) sequence with its context. The CDR3 covers 19 residues. The V gene's germline CDR1 is MNHNS and CDR2 SASEGT. V lost 1 base and J 0 bases, leaving 16 bases between the germline ends. The data belong to a study of control samples from healthy donors and cancer patients. Assay: immunoSEQ multiplex PCR; the TCRdb copy retains only in-frame clones and omits some. Here the sample spans some 150,000 clones, 91% being singletons. J is TRBJ1-6 and V is TRBV6-1, with D perhaps TRBD1 (5 bases). The origin of this receptor is a man between 18 and 29 years old in good health. The sequenced sample consisted of blood. The CDR3 loop is CASSEVGTSKSSYNSPLHF. CDR3 sequence (DNA): TGTGCCAGCAGTGAAGTCGGGACGTCTAAGAGCTCCTATAATTCACCCCTCCACTTT.